This TCR beta chain was retrieved from a study of blood T cell repertoires in COVID-19. At the level of the study: Both acute and convalescent COVID-19 samples were obtained from the United States, Italy and Spain. Sample material is recorded as cDNA or gDNA derived from T cells, B-cell-depleted T cells, or PBMCs.

The CDR3 sequence is 13 residues long. The V and J ends lost 2 bases and 5 bases respectively, with 9 bases between them. Germline V gives CDR1 SGHTA, CDR2 FQGNSA. Only one count was recorded for this clone. Per the original data handling: Estimated nucleated cell counts came from reference gene primer amplification. Produced via immunoSEQ multiplex PCR; TCRdb's table is partial and in-frame only. That table gives V, J and clone size, and the DNA gave D and trimming. There are 87,000 or so clones in the sample; around nine tenths occur only once, and about 5% lies in the top ten. The TCR was taken from a man aged 35-49 years with acute or convalescent COVID-19. The sample comprised peripheral blood. The genes are TRBV7-2 and TRBJ1-1; D uncertain. The CDR3 loop is CASSLSSGTEAFF. The CDR3, as DNA: TGTGCCAGCAGCTTAAGTAGCGGGACTGAAGCTTTCTTT.